These 28 T cell receptor beta chains were sequenced from one sample in a study of cytomegalovirus exposure and HLA in healthy donors. Use of 60 Vbeta and 13 Jbeta primers characterized the PCR. TCRdb keeps only in-frame clones here, not all; method: immunoSEQ multiplex PCR. The sample holds about 92,000 clones, approximately 80% seen once. Specimen: PBMCs. These receptors all stem from a young man in good health and CMV-seronegative.

This clone was seen only a few times. The chain is built from TRBV6-5 and TRBJ2-6; D call uncertain. The CDR3 covers 15 residues. Germline CDR1 MNHEY, CDR2 SVGAGI. The germline V and J ends were trimmed by 8 bases and 1 base, with 12 bases remaining between them. The CDR3 region has the DNA TGTGCCAGCGAGGCCAAAGTGTCTGGGGCCAACGTCCTGACTTTC. Translating it yields CASEAKVSGANVLTF.

This clone has just one count. A read error may account for a junction end that differs from germline. J is TRBJ1-4 and V is TRBV7-9, with 7 bases identical to TRBD1. CDR3 length: 16 amino acids. Germline assignment: CDR1 SEHNR and CDR2 FQNEAQ (reference sequence). This CDR3 reads CSSSLTQGIGNEKLFF. CDR3 in DNA: TGTTCCAGCAGCTTAACACAGGGGATCGGTAATGAAAAACTGTTTTTT.

The rearrangement joins TRBV11-2 to TRBJ2-1, with D possibly being TRBD1 (6 bases). The CDR3 is 17 amino acids. CDR1 and CDR2 from the germline V gene are SGHAT and FQNNGV. Trimming took 1 base from V and 4 from J, leaving 17 bases between them. This chain's CDR3 is CASSLVIEFGQYNEQFF. DNA for the CDR3: TGTGCCAGCAGCTTAGTTATTGAGTTTGGACAGTACAATGAGCAGTTCTTC.

This clone was observed a few times. V and J are TRBV19 and TRBJ2-2, with 8 bases lining up with TRBD2. The ends lost 6 bases at V and 5 bases at J; junction bases unmatched: 8. CDR3 size: 15 residues. Germline CDR1 is LNHDA and CDR2 is SQIVND (reference sequence). CDR3 loop: CASSTGTRGTGELFF. CDR3 DNA sequence: TGTGCCAGTAGCACCGGGACTAGGGGTACCGGGGAGCTGTTTTTT.

The chain recombines TRBV2 with TRBJ1-4; 8 bases agree with TRBD1. This CDR3 has 14 amino acids. CDR1 SNHLY and CDR2 FYNNEI come from the germline V gene. V lost 5 bases, J lost 5 bases, and 4 bases stayed unmatched. This CDR3 reads CASSLDRGNEKLFF. DNA of the CDR3: TGTGCCAGCAGTCTAGACAGGGGAAATGAAAAACTGTTTTTT.

The CDR3 coding sequence is TGTGCCAGTAGTATGCGGGACTCTGCCACAGATACGCAGTATTTT. It specifies CASSMRDSATDTQYF. The chain carries TRBV19 and TRBJ2-3; D perhaps matches TRBD2 (6 bases). The CDR3 is 15 residues long. Deletions cut 3 bases from V and 2 bases from J, with 12 bases between. Germline loops: CDR1 LNHDA, CDR2 SQIVND (reference sequence).

This clone was seen more than once but under ten times. The gene calls are TRBV5-5 and TRBJ1-2, with 9 bases aligning to TRBD1. The length of the CDR3 is 14 residues. Germline V gives CDR1 SGHKS, CDR2 YYEKEE (reference sequence). After removal of 4 bases from V and 3 bases from J, the junction contained 4 bases not matched to a gene. The CDR3, as DNA: TGTGCCAGCAGCCCAACAGGGGGCGACTATGGCTACACCTTC. Translated: CASSPTGGDYGYTF.

The CDR3 nucleotides are TGTGCCAGCAGCCCTTATACTAGCGTGGCCCCGAGGACCGGGGAGCTGTTTTTT. Amino acids: CASSPYTSVAPRTGELFF. J is TRBJ2-2 and V is TRBV7-2; TRBD2 matches 7 bases. Germline CDR1 is SGHTA and CDR2 is FQGNSA. With 5 bases clipped from V and 5 bases from J, the junction kept 17 bases outside the gene matches. The CDR3 sequence is 18 residues long. Supplemented by reference TRBV7-2 and TRBJ2-2, the full variable domain reads GAGVSQSPSNKVTEKGKDVELRCDPISGHTALYWYRQSLGQGLEFLIYFQGNSAPDKSGLPSDRFSAERTGGSVSTLTIQRTQQEDSAVYLCASSPYTSVAPRTGELFFGEGSRLTVL.

The chain is built from TRBV18 and TRBJ2-3, with TRBD2 matching 9 bases. The CDR3 runs to 16 residues. V shed 0 bases, J shed 5 bases, and the junction held 6 bases outside the gene matches. Germline CDR1 reads KGHSH; CDR2 reads LQKENI. The CDR3 reads CASSPPFAGGQDTQYF. DNA for the CDR3: TGTGCCAGCTCACCACCCTTCGCGGGGGGGCAAGATACGCAGTATTTT.

This chain connects TRBV19 to TRBJ1-6, with TRBD1 matching 8 bases. This CDR3 contains 15 residues. The ends lost 4 bases at V and 5 bases at J; junction bases unmatched: 4. The germline gives CDR1 LNHDA, CDR2 SQIVND (reference sequence). CDR3 coding DNA: TGTGCCAGTAGTACTTGGGACAGGAATAATTCACCCCTCCACTTT. It is translated as CASSTWDRNNSPLHF.

This clone was seen more than once but under ten times. The chain is built from TRBV7-8 and TRBJ1-2; 7 bases agree with TRBD1. The V segment lost 3 bases and the J segment 5 bases; nucleotides outside the gene matches: 9. Germline CDR1 SGHVS, CDR2 FQNEAQ. This CDR3 has 15 residues. Here the CDR3 DNA reads TGTGCCAGCAGCTTTTCGGTCGACAGGGCGTATGGCTACACCTTC. Translation gives CASSFSVDRAYGYTF. Together with reference TRBV7-8 and TRBJ1-2, the CDR3 gives the full variable domain: GAGVSQSPRYKVAKRGQDVALRCDPISGHVSLFWYQQALGQGPEFLTYFQNEAQLDKSGLPSDRFFAERPEGSVSTLKIQRTQQEDSAVYLCASSFSVDRAYGYTFGSGTRLTVV.

The chain uses TRBV18 and TRBJ1-1; 8 positions agree with TRBD1. CDR1 KGHSH and CDR2 LQKENI come from the germline V gene. With 3 bases clipped from V and 3 bases from J, the junction kept 6 bases outside the gene matches. The CDR3 length is 15 residues. CDR3 loop: CASSPQGADDTEAFF. The CDR3 nucleotides read TGTGCCAGCTCACCCCAGGGGGCGGATGACACTGAAGCTTTCTTT.

This sequence joins TRBV13 and TRBJ1-4; 9 positions agree with TRBD1. Germline assignment: CDR1 PRHDT and CDR2 FYEKMQ (reference sequence). The CDR3 is 14 amino acids. V shed 4 bases, J shed 6 bases, and the junction held 3 bases outside the gene matches. The CDR3 DNA is TGTGCCAGCAGCTCGGGACAGGGATATGAAAAACTGTTTTTT. This sequence encodes CASSSGQGYEKLFF. Supplemented by reference TRBV13 and TRBJ1-4, the full variable domain reads AAGVIQSPRHLIKEKRETATLKCYPIPRHDTVYWYQQGPGQDPQFLISFYEKMQSDKGSIPDRFSAQQFSDYHSELNMSSLELGDSALYFCASSSGQGYEKLFFGSGTQLSVL.

The J gene is TRBJ1-2, the V gene TRBV5-6; TRBD1 matches at 7 bases. Unmatched junction bases numbered 3, after V lost 3 bases and J lost 1 base. This CDR3 contains 14 residues. Germline assignment: CDR1 SGHDT and CDR2 YYEEEE. The CDR3 nucleotides read TGTGCCAGCAGCTGGGACAGAATTAACTATGGCTACACCTTC. Residues: CASSWDRINYGYTF.

V gene TRBV10-3 combines with J gene TRBJ2-3; TRBD2 aligns across 12 bases. V lost 8 bases, J lost 3 bases, and 3 bases stayed unmatched. The V gene's germline CDR1 is ENHRY and CDR2 SYGVKD. CDR3 length: 14 amino acids. The CDR3 spells CAIRLAGETDTQYF. CDR3 in DNA: TGTGCCATCCGACTAGCGGGGGAAACAGATACGCAGTATTTT.

The chain employs TRBV6-6 and TRBJ2-3; 7 positions match TRBD1. Trimming cost V 3 bases and J 14 bases; bases outside gene matches: 17. The CDR3 extends over 15 amino acids. Germline CDR1 reads MNHNY; CDR2 reads SVGAGI (reference sequence). DNA for the CDR3: TGTGCCAGCAGTTATGGACAGGCGCCAACGGTACGTTGGTATTTT. Protein product: CASSYGQAPTVRWYF.

This chain uses TRBV11-2 with TRBJ1-6, with TRBD1 matching over 8 bases. The V and J ends lost 5 bases and 5 bases, in that order; junction bases with no gene match: 5. The germline gives CDR1 SGHAT, CDR2 FQNNGV. The CDR3 length is 15 residues. CDR3 amino acids: CASSRGQANNSPLHF. Here the CDR3 DNA reads TGTGCCAGCAGCCGGGGACAGGCGAATAATTCACCCCTCCACTTT.

This chain links TRBV18 with TRBJ2-5, with TRBD2 matching over 8 bases. J was trimmed by 1 base and V by 3 bases; bases with no gene match: 7. This CDR3 has 16 amino acids. The germline V gene has CDR1 KGHSH and CDR2 LQKENI. The CDR3 loop reads CASSPMAGGLQETQYF. The DNA for the CDR3 is TGTGCCAGCTCACCTATGGCGGGGGGCCTCCAAGAGACCCAGTACTTC.

This clone was found once. V and J are TRBV6-5 and TRBJ1-3; D unresolved. Between the trimmed V and J ends, which lost 10 bases and 3 bases, there was a span of 10 bases. The CDR3 runs 12 residues. Per germline, CDR1 MNHEY and CDR2 SVGAGI. CDR3 in DNA: TGTGCCACCCGGGGAGGTGGAAACACCATATATTTT. Translation gives CATRGGGNTIYF.

The rearrangement links TRBV27 to TRBJ1-5, with no clear D. Trimming cost V 0 bases and J 4 bases, with 4 bases left between them. Germline loops: CDR1 MNHEY, CDR2 SMNVEV (reference sequence). The CDR3 contains 13 residues. CDR3 sequence reads: CASSLSRNQPQHF. CDR3 DNA sequence: TGTGCCAGCAGTTTATCCAGGAATCAGCCCCAGCATTTT.

The chain combines TRBV6-6 with TRBJ1-2, with 7 nucleotides matching TRBD1. The CDR3 runs 16 residues. Germline V gives CDR1 MNHNY, CDR2 SVGAGI (reference sequence). The V segment lost 11 bases and the J segment 5 bases; nucleotides outside the gene matches: 20. The CDR3 region is CAGSPGTAVSFYGYTF. In DNA, the CDR3 is TGTGCCGGGTCCCCGGGGACAGCCGTTTCCTTTTATGGCTACACCTTC.

The rearrangement links TRBV7-9 to TRBJ1-3; D gene ambiguous. V was pared by 5 bases and J by 2 bases, with 13 bases between. There are 15 residues in the CDR3. Per germline, CDR1 SEHNR and CDR2 FQNEAQ (reference sequence). CDR3: CASSVLSIPGNTIYF. The CDR3 DNA is TGTGCCAGCAGCGTTCTTAGTATCCCTGGAAACACCATATATTTT.

The chain employs TRBV5-4 and TRBJ2-5, with D maybe TRBD2 (5 bases). Trimming stripped 4 bases from V and 2 bases from J, with 9 bases between. Germline loops: CDR1 SGHNT, CDR2 YYREEE (reference sequence). The CDR3 length is 13 residues. The DNA of the CDR3 is TGTGCCAGCAGCCAACCGGGGCAAGAGACCCAGTACTTC. Translating it yields CASSQPGQETQYF.

The V gene is TRBV6-1, the J gene TRBJ2-7; D is uncertain. Trimming cost V 8 bases and J 1 base, with 9 bases left between them. This CDR3 is 12 amino acids long. The germline V gene has CDR1 MNHNS and CDR2 SASEGT. The CDR3: CASLSGSYEQYF. CDR3 nucleotides: TGTGCCAGCCTGTCGGGTTCCTACGAGCAGTACTTC.

The chain links TRBV7-6 to TRBJ2-7; tentative D call: TRBD2 (7 bases). With 5 bases removed from V and 1 base from J, the gap between germline ends came to 15 bases. The CDR3 length is 15 residues. CDR1 is SGHVS, CDR2 FNYEAQ, per germline. This CDR3 reads CASSPRGGASYEQYF. The CDR3 coding sequence is TGTGCCAGCAGCCCTAGGGGGGGAGCGTCCTACGAGCAGTACTTC.

This clone has just a few counts. The chain combines TRBV28 with TRBJ2-7; TRBD1 might be the D (6 bases). This CDR3 has 13 residues. V gave up 6 bases and J gave up 1 base, with 10 bases separating them. The germline CDR1 and CDR2 sequences are MDHEN and SYDVKM. CDR3 DNA: TGTGCCAGCAGGGAAGGGGGTTCCTACGAGCAGTACTTC. Translating gives CASREGGSYEQYF.

The chain carries TRBV10-3 and TRBJ2-3, with 7 bases matching TRBD2. Germline values: CDR1 ENHRY, CDR2 SYGVKD. There are 12 residues in the CDR3. V lost 4 bases and J lost 10; bases outside the gene matches: 5. CDR3 sequence (DNA): TGTGCCATCAGTGGGGGGGGGTTCCCGCAGTATTTT. It encodes CAISGGGFPQYF.

The V call is TRBV7-9, the J call TRBJ1-4, with a possible D match to TRBD1 (5 bases). Germline V gene data show CDR1 as SEHNR and CDR2 as FQNEAQ (reference sequence). The CDR3 totals 14 residues. Trimming removed 1 base at V and 6 bases at J, with 9 bases between. The CDR3, as DNA: TGTGCCAGCAGCTTAGTGGGCAGGGATGAAAAACTGTTTTTT. It translates to CASSLVGRDEKLFF.